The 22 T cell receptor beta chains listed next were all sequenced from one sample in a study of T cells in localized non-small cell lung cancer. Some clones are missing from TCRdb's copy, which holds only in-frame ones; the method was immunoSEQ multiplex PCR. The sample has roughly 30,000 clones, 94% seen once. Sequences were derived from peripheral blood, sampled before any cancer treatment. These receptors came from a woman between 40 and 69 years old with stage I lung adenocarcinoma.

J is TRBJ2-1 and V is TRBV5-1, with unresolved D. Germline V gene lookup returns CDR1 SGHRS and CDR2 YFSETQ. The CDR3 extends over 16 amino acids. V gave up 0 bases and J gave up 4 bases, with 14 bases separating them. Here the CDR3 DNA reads TGCGCCAGCAGCTTGGGAGATTTCCTCGATTACAATGAGCAGTTCTTC. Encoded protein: CASSLGDFLDYNEQFF.

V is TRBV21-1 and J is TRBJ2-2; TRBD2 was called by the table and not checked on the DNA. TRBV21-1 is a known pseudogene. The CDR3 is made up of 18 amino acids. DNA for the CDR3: TGTGCCAGCAGCCCGGGACTAGCGCCGGGACCGAACACCGGGGAGCTGTTTTTT. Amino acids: CASSPGLAPGPNTGELFF.

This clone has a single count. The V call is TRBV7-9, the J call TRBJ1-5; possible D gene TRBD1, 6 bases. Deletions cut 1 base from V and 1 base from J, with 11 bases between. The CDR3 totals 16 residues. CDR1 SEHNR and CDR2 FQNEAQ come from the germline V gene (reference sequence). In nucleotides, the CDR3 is TGTGCCAGCAGCTTAGGGGCAGGGGAAAGCAATCAGCCCCAGCATTTT. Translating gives CASSLGAGESNQPQHF. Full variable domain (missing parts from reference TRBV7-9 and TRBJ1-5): DTGVSQNPRHKITKRGQNVTFRCDPISEHNRLYWYRQTLGQGPEFLTYFQNEAQLEKSRLLSDRFSAERPKGSFSTLEIQRTEQGDSAMYLCASSLGAGESNQPQHFGDGTRLSIL.

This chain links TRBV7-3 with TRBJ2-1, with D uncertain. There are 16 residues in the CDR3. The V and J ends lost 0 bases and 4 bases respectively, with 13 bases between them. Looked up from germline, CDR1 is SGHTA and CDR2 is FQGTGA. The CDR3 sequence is CASSLTHPPPYNEQFF. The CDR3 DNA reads TGTGCCAGCAGCTTAACGCACCCTCCCCCTTACAATGAGCAGTTCTTC.

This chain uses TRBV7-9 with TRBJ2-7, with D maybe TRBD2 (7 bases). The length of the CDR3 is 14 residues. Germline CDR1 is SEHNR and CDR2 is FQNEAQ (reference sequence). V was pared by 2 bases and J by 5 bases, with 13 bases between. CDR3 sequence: CASSLLGGGDEQYF. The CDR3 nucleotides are TGTGCCAGCAGCTTACTGGGAGGGGGGGACGAGCAGTACTTC. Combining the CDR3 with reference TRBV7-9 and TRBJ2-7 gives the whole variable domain DTGVSQNPRHKITKRGQNVTFRCDPISEHNRLYWYRQTLGQGPEFLTYFQNEAQLEKSRLLSDRFSAERPKGSFSTLEIQRTEQGDSAMYLCASSLLGGGDEQYFGPGTRLTVT.

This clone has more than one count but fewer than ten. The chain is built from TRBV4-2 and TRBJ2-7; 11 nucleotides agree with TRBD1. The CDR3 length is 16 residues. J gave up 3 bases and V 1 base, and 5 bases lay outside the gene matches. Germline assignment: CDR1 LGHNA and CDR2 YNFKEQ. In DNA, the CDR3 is TGTGCCAGCAGCCAAGGGACAGGGGGCGGAGGCTACGAGCAGTACTTC. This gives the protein CASSQGTGGGGYEQYF.

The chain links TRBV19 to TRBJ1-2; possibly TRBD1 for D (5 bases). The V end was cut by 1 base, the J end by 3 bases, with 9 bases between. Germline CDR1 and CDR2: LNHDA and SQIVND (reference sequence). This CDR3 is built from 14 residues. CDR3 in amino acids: CASSIGQGDYGYTF. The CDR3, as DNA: TGTGCCAGTAGTATAGGGCAGGGTGACTATGGCTACACCTTC.

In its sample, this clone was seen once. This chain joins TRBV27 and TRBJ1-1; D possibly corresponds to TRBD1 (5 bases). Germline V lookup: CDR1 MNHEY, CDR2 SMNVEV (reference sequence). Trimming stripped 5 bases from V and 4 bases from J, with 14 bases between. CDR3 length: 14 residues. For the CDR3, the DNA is TGTGCCAGCAGTCGGGCGGGGGTTACCACTGAAGCTTTCTTT. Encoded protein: CASSRAGVTTEAFF.

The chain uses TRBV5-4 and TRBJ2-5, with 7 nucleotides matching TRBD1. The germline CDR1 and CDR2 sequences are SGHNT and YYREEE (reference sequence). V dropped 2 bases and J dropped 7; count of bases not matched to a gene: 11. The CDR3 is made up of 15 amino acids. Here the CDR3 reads CASSFWDRREGTQYF. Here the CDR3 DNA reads TGTGCCAGCAGCTTTTGGGACAGAAGAGAGGGGACCCAGTACTTC. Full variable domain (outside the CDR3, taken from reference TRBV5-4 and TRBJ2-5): ETGVTQSPTHLIKTRGQQVTLRCSSQSGHNTVSWYQQALGQGPQFIFQYYREEENGRGNFPPRFSGLQFPNYSSELNVNALELDDSALYLCASSFWDRREGTQYFGPGTRLLVL.

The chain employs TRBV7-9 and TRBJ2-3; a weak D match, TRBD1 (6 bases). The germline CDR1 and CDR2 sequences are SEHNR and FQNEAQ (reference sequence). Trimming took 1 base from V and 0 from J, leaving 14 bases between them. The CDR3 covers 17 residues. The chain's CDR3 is CASSLGDRPLSTDTQYF. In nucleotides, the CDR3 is TGTGCCAGCAGCTTAGGAGACAGGCCCCTTAGCACAGATACGCAGTATTTT.

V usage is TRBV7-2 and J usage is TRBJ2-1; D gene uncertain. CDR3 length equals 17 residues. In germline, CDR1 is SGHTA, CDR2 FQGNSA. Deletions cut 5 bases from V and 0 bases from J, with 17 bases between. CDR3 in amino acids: CASSPRQQASSYNEQFF. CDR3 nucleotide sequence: TGTGCCAGCAGCCCGAGGCAGCAGGCTAGCTCCTACAATGAGCAGTTCTTC.

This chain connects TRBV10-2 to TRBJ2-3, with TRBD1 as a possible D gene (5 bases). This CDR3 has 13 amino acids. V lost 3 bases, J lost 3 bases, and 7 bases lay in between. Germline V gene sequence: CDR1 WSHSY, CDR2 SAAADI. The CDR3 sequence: CASSEQATDTQYF. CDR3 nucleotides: TGCGCCAGCAGTGAACAGGCTACAGATACGCAGTATTTT.

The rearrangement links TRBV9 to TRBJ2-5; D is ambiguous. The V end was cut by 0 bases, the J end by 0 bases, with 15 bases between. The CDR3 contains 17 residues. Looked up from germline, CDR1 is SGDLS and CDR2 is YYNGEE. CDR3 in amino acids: CASSVGSRSAHQETQYF. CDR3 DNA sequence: TGTGCCAGCAGCGTAGGGTCCCGATCAGCACACCAAGAGACCCAGTACTTC.

The CDR3 here is CASSPGTVQPQHF. CDR3 in DNA: TGTGCCAGCTCACCAGGGACAGTTCAGCCCCAGCATTTT. The V and J genes are TRBV18 and TRBJ1-5; 7 bases are shared with TRBD1. The V gene end was trimmed by 2 bases and the J gene end by 6 bases; junction bases not matched to a gene: 1. The length of the CDR3 is 13 residues. Germline V gives CDR1 KGHSH, CDR2 LQKENI.

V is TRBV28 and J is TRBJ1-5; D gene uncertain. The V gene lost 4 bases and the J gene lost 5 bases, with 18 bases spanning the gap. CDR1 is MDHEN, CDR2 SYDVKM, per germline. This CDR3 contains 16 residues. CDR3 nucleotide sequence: TGTGCCAGCAGTTCCTCCTGGGCCGTTCCGGATCAGCCCCAGCATTTT. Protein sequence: CASSSSWAVPDQPQHF.

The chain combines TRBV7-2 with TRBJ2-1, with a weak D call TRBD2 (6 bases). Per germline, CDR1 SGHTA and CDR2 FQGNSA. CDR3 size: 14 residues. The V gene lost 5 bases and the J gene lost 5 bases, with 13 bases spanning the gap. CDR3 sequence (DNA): TGTGCCAGCAGCACCGGGACTGGCCACAATGAGCAGTTCTTC. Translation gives CASSTGTGHNEQFF.

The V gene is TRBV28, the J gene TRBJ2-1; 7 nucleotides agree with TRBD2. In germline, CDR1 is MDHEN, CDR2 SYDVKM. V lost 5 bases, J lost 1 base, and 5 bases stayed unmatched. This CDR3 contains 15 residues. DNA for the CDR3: TGTGCCAGCAGTCGAGCGGGGAGATCCTACAATGAGCAGTTCTTC. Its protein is CASSRAGRSYNEQFF.

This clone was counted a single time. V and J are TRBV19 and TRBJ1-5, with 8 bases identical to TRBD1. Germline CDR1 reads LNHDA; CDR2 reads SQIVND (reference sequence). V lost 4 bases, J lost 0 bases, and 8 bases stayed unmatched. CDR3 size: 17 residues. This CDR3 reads CASSTLDRGGSNQPQHF. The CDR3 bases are TGTGCCAGTAGTACCCTAGACAGGGGAGGTAGCAATCAGCCCCAGCATTTT.

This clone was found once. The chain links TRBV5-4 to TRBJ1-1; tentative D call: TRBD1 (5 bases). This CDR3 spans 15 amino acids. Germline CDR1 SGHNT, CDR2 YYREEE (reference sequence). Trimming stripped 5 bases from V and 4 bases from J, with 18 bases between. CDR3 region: CASSFTQGRSTEAFF. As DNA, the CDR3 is TGTGCCAGCAGTTTTACCCAGGGCCGGAGCACTGAAGCTTTCTTT.

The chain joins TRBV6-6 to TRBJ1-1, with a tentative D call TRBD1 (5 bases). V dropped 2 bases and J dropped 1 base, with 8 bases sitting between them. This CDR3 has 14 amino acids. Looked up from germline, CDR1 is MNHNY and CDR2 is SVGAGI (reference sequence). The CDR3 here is CASSYRQKNTEAFF. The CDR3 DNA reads TGTGCCAGCAGTTACCGACAGAAGAACACTGAAGCTTTCTTT.

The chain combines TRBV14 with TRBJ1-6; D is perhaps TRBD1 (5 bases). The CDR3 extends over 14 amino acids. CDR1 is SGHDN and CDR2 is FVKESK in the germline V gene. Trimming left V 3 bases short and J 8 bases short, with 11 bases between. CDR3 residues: CASSQGREYSPLHF. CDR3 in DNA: TGTGCCAGCAGCCAGGGCAGGGAATATTCACCCCTCCACTTT.

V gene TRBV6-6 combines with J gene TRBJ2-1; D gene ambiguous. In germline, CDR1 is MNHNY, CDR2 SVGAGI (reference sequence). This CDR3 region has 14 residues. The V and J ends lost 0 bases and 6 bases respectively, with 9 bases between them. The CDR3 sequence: CASSYSTRVNEQFF. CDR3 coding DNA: TGTGCCAGCAGTTACTCGACTCGTGTCAATGAGCAGTTCTTC.